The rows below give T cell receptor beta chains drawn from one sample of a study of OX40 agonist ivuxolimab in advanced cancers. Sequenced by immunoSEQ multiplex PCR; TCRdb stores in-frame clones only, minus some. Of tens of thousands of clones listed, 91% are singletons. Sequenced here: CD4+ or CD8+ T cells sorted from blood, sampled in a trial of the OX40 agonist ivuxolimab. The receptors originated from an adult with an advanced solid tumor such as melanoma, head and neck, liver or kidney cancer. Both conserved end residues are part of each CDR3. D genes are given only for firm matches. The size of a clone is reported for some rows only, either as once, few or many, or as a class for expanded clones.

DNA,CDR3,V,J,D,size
TGTGCCAGCAGTGCTAATAGCGGGAGCGGAGAGACCCAGTACTTC,CASSANSGSGETQYF,TRBV2,TRBJ2-5,TRBD2,.
TGTGCCAGCAGCCTACGGACAGGAGGTGGCGAAAAACTGTTTTTT,CASSLRTGGGEKLFF,TRBV5-4,TRBJ1-4,TRBD1,.
TGTGCCTGGGGTGGACACAATAATTCACCCCTCCACTTT,CAWGGHNNSPLHF,TRBV30,TRBJ1-6,.,.
TGTGCCAGCTCACCAGCGACAGGGGGCGGCGAGCAGTACTTC,CASSPATGGGEQYF,TRBV18,TRBJ2-7,TRBD1,once
TGCAGCGCCGTGAGGCGCTCTGGAAACACCATATATTTT,CSAVRRSGNTIYF,TRBV29-1,TRBJ1-3,.,.
TGTGCCAGCAGCAGATTGACAGGGGATGAAGCTTTCTTT,CASSRLTGDEAFF,TRBV5-8,TRBJ1-1,TRBD1,.
TGCAGCGTACAGGGTACGGGCACTGAAGCTTTCTTT,CSVQGTGTEAFF,TRBV29-1,TRBJ1-1,.,.
TGTGCCAGCAGCAAAGCGGGGCGCGGCTGGGCGAACACCGGGGAGCTGTTTTTT,CASSKAGRGWANTGELFF,TRBV21-1,TRBJ2-2,.,.
TGCGCCAGCAGTCCCGGGACTAGCGGGAGTAGTGTAGATACGCAGTATTTT,CASSPGTSGSSVDTQYF,TRBV10-1,TRBJ2-3,TRBD2,.
TGTGCCAGCAGCCCGAGACGGGAGGGCCACGAGCAGTACTTC,CASSPRREGHEQYF,TRBV5-5,TRBJ2-7,TRBD2,.
TGCGCCAGCAGCGACAGGACTGGAGCTAACTATGGCTACACCTTC,CASSDRTGANYGYTF,TRBV5-1,TRBJ1-2,.,.
TGTGCCAGCTCACCACCGCAAGGGGGCTCCTACAATGAGCAGTTCTTC,CASSPPQGGSYNEQFF,TRBV18,TRBJ2-1,.,.
TGCGCCAGCAGTGATTCTAGCGGGACACGGTCGTGGACCCAGTACTTC,CASSDSSGTRSWTQYF,TRBV10-1,TRBJ2-5,TRBD2,.
TGTGCCAGCTCACCCGGGGCGGGGGCATCCTACGAGCAGTACTTC,CASSPGAGASYEQYF,TRBV18,TRBJ2-7,.,.
TGTGCCAGCTCACCACTTAGAGATACGCAGTATTTT,CASSPLRDTQYF,TRBV18,TRBJ2-3,.,.
TGTGCCAGCAGCAGCTTCGGACTAGCGGGAGGGGCAGATACGCAGTATTTT,CASSSFGLAGGADTQYF,TRBV11-2,TRBJ2-3,TRBD2,.
TGTGCCAGTAACGCAGGACGCTATGGCTACACCTTC,CASNAGRYGYTF,TRBV19,TRBJ1-2,.,.
TGTGCCAGCAGCTTAGTAGGGACAGGCAATCAGCCCCAGCATTTT,CASSLVGTGNQPQHF,TRBV7-8,TRBJ1-5,TRBD1,.
TGTGCCAGCAGCCTGGGACTAGCGGGAGGTCGGGAGCAGTACTTC,CASSLGLAGGREQYF,TRBV11-3,TRBJ2-7,TRBD2,once
TGCGCCAGCAGCTCTCGAGTGGACAATGAGCAGTTCTTC,CASSSRVDNEQFF,TRBV5-1,TRBJ2-1,.,.
TGTGCCAGCAGCCATGGGGGGGGGTCGTGGAATCAGCCCCAGCATTTT,CASSHGGGSWNQPQHF,TRBV5-4,TRBJ1-5,.,.
TGTGCCAGCAGCTTGTTCGGGGATCCGTACAATGAGCAGTTCTTC,CASSLFGDPYNEQFF,TRBV5-5,TRBJ2-1,.,.
TGTGCCAGCAGCTTAGAAGGGGGAGCGGATAACTACAATGAGCAGTTCTTC,CASSLEGGADNYNEQFF,TRBV11-3,TRBJ2-1,.,.
TGTGCCAGCATGGGGGTGACTGAAGCTTTCTTT,CASMGVTEAFF,TRBV27,TRBJ1-1,.,.
TGTGCCAGCAGCTTAGGGGACATATCCATCGGCTACACCTTC,CASSLGDISIGYTF,TRBV7-2,TRBJ1-2,.,once
TGTGCCAGCTGCGAACAGGGCGGGGAGCTGTTTTTT,CASCEQGGELFF,TRBV4-2,TRBJ2-2,.,.
TGTGCCAGCACCGCGGGGACAGGGGGATCTGGAAACACCATATATTTT,CASTAGTGGSGNTIYF,TRBV2,TRBJ1-3,TRBD1,.
TGTGCCAGCAGTGACTCTGGGGTGAACACTGAAGCTTTCTTT,CASSDSGVNTEAFF,TRBV6-4,TRBJ1-1,.,.
TGCGCCAGCAGCCGTGAGACGACCCAAGAGACCCAGTACTTC,CASSRETTQETQYF,TRBV5-1,TRBJ2-5,.,.
TGCAGCGTTGAAGCCAACTCTGGAAACACCATATATTTT,CSVEANSGNTIYF,TRBV29-1,TRBJ1-3,.,.
TGTGCCAGCAGCTTTTTGGAGACCTACGAGCAGTACTTC,CASSFLETYEQYF,TRBV7-2,TRBJ2-7,.,.
TGTGCCTGGAGTGTATCATCGAACACTGAAGCTTTCTTT,CAWSVSSNTEAFF,TRBV30,TRBJ1-1,.,.
TGTGCCAGCAGCGGTGGACAGGGGTCCTACGAGCAGTACTTC,CASSGGQGSYEQYF,TRBV7-9,TRBJ2-7,TRBD1,.
TGTGCCAGCAGCTTGAGGGGCTCTTTAGCAGATACGCAGTATTTT,CASSLRGSLADTQYF,TRBV7-9,TRBJ2-3,.,once
TGTGCCAGCTCACCAGTGGAGCTAGCGGGAGTGGGCCAAGAGACCCAGTACTTC,CASSPVELAGVGQETQYF,TRBV18,TRBJ2-5,TRBD2,.
TGTGCCAGCAGTTTGGGAGGGGGCCGAGAGACCCAGTACTTC,CASSLGGGRETQYF,TRBV27,TRBJ2-5,.,.
TGTGCCAGCAGCCTTGGGAATGGGGCCAACGTCCTGACTTTC,CASSLGNGANVLTF,TRBV11-3,TRBJ2-6,.,.
TGTGCCAGCAGTGTCGACAGCAACAATCAGCCCCAGCATTTT,CASSVDSNNQPQHF,TRBV6-5,TRBJ1-5,.,.
TGTGCCAGCAGTACGGGACTAGATCCACACGAGCAGTACTTC,CASSTGLDPHEQYF,TRBV7-2,TRBJ2-7,TRBD2,.
TGCGCCAGCAGCTCGGGGACTAGCGCCGCCACAGATACGCAGTATTTT,CASSSGTSAATDTQYF,TRBV5-1,TRBJ2-3,TRBD2,.
TGTGCCAGCTCCGAGGCAGGGGGCACAGATACGCAGTATTTT,CASSEAGGTDTQYF,TRBV18,TRBJ2-3,.,.
TGCGCCAGCAGCTCGACCGGGACAGGGGGCCTGACTGAAGCTTTCTTT,CASSSTGTGGLTEAFF,TRBV5-1,TRBJ1-1,TRBD1,.
TGCGCCAGCAGTGACGGACAGTCCATTGATCAGCCCCAGCATTTT,CASSDGQSIDQPQHF,TRBV10-2,TRBJ1-5,.,.